These 8 T cell receptor beta chains came from one sample sequenced in a study of T cell responses to AZD1222 COVID-19 vaccine. The table came from immunoSEQ multiplex PCR; TCRdb's copy has only in-frame clones and leaves some out. The table records 95,000 to 150,000 clones, 75% to 95% of them present only once. The sample here was peripheral blood, taken 28 days after the second dose of the MenACWY control vaccine. The receptors stem from an adult who received the MenACWY meningococcal vaccine as a control.

The V and J genes are TRBV27 and TRBJ2-5, with 9 bases aligning to TRBD2. The CDR3 loop spans 16 amino acids. Germline CDR1 reads MNHEY; CDR2 reads SMNVEV (reference sequence). The V and J ends lost 8 bases and 2 bases, in that order; junction bases with no gene match: 12. The CDR3 is CASGPVLAGRQETQYF. DNA of the CDR3: TGTGCCAGCGGACCCGTGCTAGCGGGACGGCAAGAGACCCAGTACTTC.

The V gene is TRBV4-1, the J gene TRBJ2-2; the match to TRBD2 covers 9 bases. Germline CDR1 and CDR2: MGHRA and YSYEKL. With 4 bases clipped from V and 6 bases from J, the junction kept 6 bases outside the gene matches. The CDR3 consists of 15 residues. The CDR3 bases are TGCGCCAGCAGCCCTTTCGCGGGAGGGTCCGGGGAGCTGTTTTTT. As protein: CASSPFAGGSGELFF.

The chain is built from TRBV9 and TRBJ2-5; weak D call: TRBD2 (6 bases). The V and J ends lost 4 bases and 2 bases respectively, with 12 bases between them. Per germline, CDR1 SGDLS and CDR2 YYNGEE. This CDR3 contains 14 residues. CDR3 in DNA: TGTGCCAGCAGCCATAGCGGTTTACAAGAGACCCAGTACTTC. Translation gives CASSHSGLQETQYF. The whole variable domain, filled in from reference TRBV9 and TRBJ2-5, reads DSGVTQTPKHLITATGQRVTLRCSPRSGDLSVYWYQQSLDQGLQFLIQYYNGEERAKGNILERFSAQQFPDLHSELNLSSLELGDSALYFCASSHSGLQETQYFGPGTRLLVL.

This clone was seen once. The genes are TRBV11-2 and TRBJ1-4; D remains ambiguous. The CDR3 covers 12 residues. Germline CDR1 and CDR2: SGHAT and FQNNGV. The ends were cut back, 5 bases at V and 8 bases at J, with 9 bases in the middle. Here the CDR3 reads CASSQEVEKLFF. In DNA, the CDR3 is TGTGCCAGCAGCCAGGAGGTCGAAAAACTGTTTTTT.

The chain uses TRBV7-8 and TRBJ2-5; 10 bases fit TRBD2. This CDR3 is 13 amino acids long. J was trimmed by 5 bases and V by 4 bases; bases with no gene match: 1. CDR1 and CDR2 from the germline V gene are SGHVS and FQNEAQ. Written as DNA, the CDR3 is TGTGCCAGCAGCTCGGGACTAGCGGAGACCCAGTACTTC. Its protein product is CASSSGLAETQYF.

This clone is a singleton in its sample. The V and J genes are TRBV10-3 and TRBJ2-3; maybe TRBD2 (6 bases). The CDR3 has 18 amino acids. Germline CDR1 reads ENHRY; CDR2 reads SYGVKD. Trimming shortened V by 3 bases and J by 2 bases, and 21 bases separated the two germline ends. CDR3 protein: CAISETLGTGDLTDTQYF. The CDR3, as DNA: TGTGCCATCAGTGAAACCCTAGGGACGGGGGACCTCACAGATACGCAGTATTTT.

The chain couples TRBV5-1 to TRBJ2-1, with 9 bases identical to TRBD1. V trimming: 2 bases; J trimming: 6 bases; junction bases outside the gene matches: 3. The germline V gene encodes CDR1 SGHRS and CDR2 YFSETQ. This CDR3 has 14 amino acids. CDR3 DNA sequence: TGCGCCAGCAGCTTTGGGACAGGGCCCAATGAGCAGTTCTTC. As protein: CASSFGTGPNEQFF.

V is TRBV28 and J is TRBJ1-2; 8 nucleotides align to TRBD1. CDR3 length: 15 amino acids. J lost 6 bases, V lost 5 bases, and 11 bases had no gene match. CDR1 MDHEN and CDR2 SYDVKM come from the germline V gene. The CDR3 region is CASSPGTGKGDGYTF. CDR3 DNA sequence: TGTGCCAGCAGTCCCGGGACAGGAAAGGGTGATGGCTACACCTTC.